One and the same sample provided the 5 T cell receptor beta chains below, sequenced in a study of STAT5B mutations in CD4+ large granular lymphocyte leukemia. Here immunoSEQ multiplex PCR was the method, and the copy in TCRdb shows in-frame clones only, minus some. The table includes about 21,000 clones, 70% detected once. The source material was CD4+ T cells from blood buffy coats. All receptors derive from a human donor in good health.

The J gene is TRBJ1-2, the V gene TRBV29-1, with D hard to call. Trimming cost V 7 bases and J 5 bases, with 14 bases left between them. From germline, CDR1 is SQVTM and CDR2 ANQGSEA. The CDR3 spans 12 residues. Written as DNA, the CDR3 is TGCAGCGCTCGGGTTTCGGGGTATGGCTACACCTTC. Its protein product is CSARVSGYGYTF.

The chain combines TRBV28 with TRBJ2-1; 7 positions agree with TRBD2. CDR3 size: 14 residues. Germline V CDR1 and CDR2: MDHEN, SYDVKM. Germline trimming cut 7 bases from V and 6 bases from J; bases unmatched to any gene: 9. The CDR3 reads CASISRGSTNEQFF. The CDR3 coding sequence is TGTGCCAGCATCAGCCGCGGGAGTACCAATGAGCAGTTCTTC.

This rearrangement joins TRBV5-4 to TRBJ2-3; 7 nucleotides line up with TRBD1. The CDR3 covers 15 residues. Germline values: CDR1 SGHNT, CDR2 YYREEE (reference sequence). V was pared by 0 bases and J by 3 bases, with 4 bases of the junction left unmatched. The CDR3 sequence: CASSLETGSTDTQYF. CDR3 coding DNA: TGTGCCAGCAGCTTGGAGACAGGGAGTACAGATACGCAGTATTTT.

The CDR3 coding sequence is TGTGCCAGTAGTACCCGGACAGGGGTGAACACCGGGGAGCTGTTTTTT. This translates into CASSTRTGVNTGELFF. The genes are TRBV19 and TRBJ2-2; 9 nucleotides line up with TRBD1. V lost 4 bases to trimming and J lost 1 base; unmatched junction nucleotides: 4. CDR3 size: 16 residues. Per the germline V gene, CDR1 is LNHDA and CDR2 is SQIVND (reference sequence). Full variable domain (remainder filled in from reference TRBV19 and TRBJ2-2): DGGITQSPKYLFRKEGQNVTLSCEQNLNHDAMYWYRQDPGQGLRLIYYSQIVNDFQKGDIAEGYSVSREKKESFPLTVTSAQKNPTAFYLCASSTRTGVNTGELFFGEGSRLTVL.

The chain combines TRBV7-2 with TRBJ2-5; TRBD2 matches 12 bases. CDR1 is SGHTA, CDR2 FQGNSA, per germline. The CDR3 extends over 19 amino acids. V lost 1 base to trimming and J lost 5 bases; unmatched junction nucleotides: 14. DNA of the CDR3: TGTGCCAGCAGCTTAGGCTTTGACGCTAGCGGGAGGGCAGGCGAGACCCAGTACTTC. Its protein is CASSLGFDASGRAGETQYF.